The source of this T cell receptor beta chain is a study of long-term antiretroviral therapy in people with HIV. General study findings and limits: CDR3 lengths in HIV samples spanned a narrower range than controls. Subsequent to ART, diversity was augmented yet persisted below that of transplant donor controls. On ART adherence, viral resistance or therapy changes, no data were available. Clones that had undergone expansion before ART dominated the repertoire at all time points.

This clone was recorded a few times. Antigen unknown. Sequencing used immunoSEQ v3.0 at survey level. Generated by immunoSEQ multiplex PCR, the TCRdb table keeps only in-frame clones and is missing some. This sample carries some 7,800 clones, 65% to 85% of them seen once, and the ten largest clones take approximately 15%. This receptor was identified in a man between 40 and 49 years old with HIV. Sequenced material: unsorted PBMCs, taken around 2.7 years before starting antiretroviral therapy.

The CDR3 DNA reads TGTGCCAGCAGCCCTTCCACCGGGACAGGGGTCTACAATGAGCAGTTCTTC. This gives the protein CASSPSTGTGVYNEQFF. This chain uses TRBV7-9 with TRBJ2-1, with TRBD1 matching over 10 bases. The V segment lost 5 bases and the J segment 3 bases; nucleotides outside the gene matches: 10. The CDR3 contains 17 residues. Germline V gene sequence: CDR1 SEHNR, CDR2 FQNEAQ (reference sequence).